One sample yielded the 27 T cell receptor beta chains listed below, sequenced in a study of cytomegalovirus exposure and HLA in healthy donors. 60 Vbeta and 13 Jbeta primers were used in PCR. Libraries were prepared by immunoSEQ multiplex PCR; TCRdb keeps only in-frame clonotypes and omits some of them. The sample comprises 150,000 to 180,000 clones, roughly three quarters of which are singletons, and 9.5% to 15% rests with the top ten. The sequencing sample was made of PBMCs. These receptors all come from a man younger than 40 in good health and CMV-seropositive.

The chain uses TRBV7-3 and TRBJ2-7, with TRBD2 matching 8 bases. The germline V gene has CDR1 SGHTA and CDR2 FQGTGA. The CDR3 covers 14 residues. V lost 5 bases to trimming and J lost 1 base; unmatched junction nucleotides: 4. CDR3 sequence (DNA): TGTGCCAGCAGCCCCGGGGGGGAATCCTACGAGCAGTACTTC. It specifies CASSPGGESYEQYF. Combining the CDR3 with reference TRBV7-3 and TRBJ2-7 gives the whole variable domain GAGVSQTPSNKVTEKGKYVELRCDPISGHTALYWYRQSLGQGPEFLIYFQGTGAADDSGLPNDRFFAVRPEGSVSTLKIQRTERGDSAVYLCASSPGGESYEQYFGPGTRLTVT.

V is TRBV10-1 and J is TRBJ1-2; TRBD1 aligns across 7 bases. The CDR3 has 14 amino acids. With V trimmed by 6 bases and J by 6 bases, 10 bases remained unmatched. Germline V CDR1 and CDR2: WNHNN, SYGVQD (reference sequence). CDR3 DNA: TGCGCCAGCAGAGGAGGGGGCTCAGGGAATGGCTACACCTTC. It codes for CASRGGGSGNGYTF.

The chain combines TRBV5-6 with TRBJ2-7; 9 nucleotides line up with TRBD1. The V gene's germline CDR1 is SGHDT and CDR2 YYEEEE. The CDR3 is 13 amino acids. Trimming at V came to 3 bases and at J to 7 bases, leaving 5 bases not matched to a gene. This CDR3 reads CASSSQGAGEQYF. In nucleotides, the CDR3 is TGTGCCAGCAGCTCACAGGGGGCTGGGGAGCAGTACTTC.

The CDR3 DNA is TGTGCCAGCAGCTTGACTAGCGGGCCTCTGGGGGAGCAGTACTTC. This codes for CASSLTSGPLGEQYF. The chain has TRBV5-4 and TRBJ2-7; TRBD2 agrees at 9 bases. This CDR3 region has 15 residues. V was clipped by 1 base and J by 7 bases; unmatched bases: 9. Germline V CDR1 and CDR2: SGHNT, YYREEE (reference sequence).

For the CDR3, the DNA is TGTGCCAGCAGTCCACAGGGGAACACCGGGGAGCTGTTTTTT. Residues: CASSPQGNTGELFF. V usage is TRBV14 and J usage is TRBJ2-2; a possible D gene is TRBD1 (6 bases). V was cut by 6 bases and J by 1 base, with 9 bases left in between. The CDR3 sequence is 14 residues long. Germline V gene data show CDR1 as SGHDN and CDR2 as FVKESK.

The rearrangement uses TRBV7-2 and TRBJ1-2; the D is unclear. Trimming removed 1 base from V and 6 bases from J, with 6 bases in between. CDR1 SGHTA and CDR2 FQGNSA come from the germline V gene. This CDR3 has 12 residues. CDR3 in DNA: TGTGCCAGCAGCTTAGACAAAAATGGCTACACCTTC. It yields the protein CASSLDKNGYTF. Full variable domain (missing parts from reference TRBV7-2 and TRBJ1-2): GAGVSQSPSNKVTEKGKDVELRCDPISGHTALYWYRQSLGQGLEFLIYFQGNSAPDKSGLPSDRFSAERTGGSVSTLTIQRTQQEDSAVYLCASSLDKNGYTFGSGTRLTVV.

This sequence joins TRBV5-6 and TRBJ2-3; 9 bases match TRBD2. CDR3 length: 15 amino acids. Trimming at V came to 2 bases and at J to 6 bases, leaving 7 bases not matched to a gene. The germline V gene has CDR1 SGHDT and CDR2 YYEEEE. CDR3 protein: CASSFGSGSGDTQYF. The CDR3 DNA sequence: TGTGCCAGCAGCTTTGGTAGCGGGAGCGGGGATACGCAGTATTTT.

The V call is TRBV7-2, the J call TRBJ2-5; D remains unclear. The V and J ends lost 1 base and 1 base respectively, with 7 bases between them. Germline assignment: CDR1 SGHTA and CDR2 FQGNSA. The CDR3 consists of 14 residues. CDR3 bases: TGTGCCAGCAGCTTAGGGCGGTCCCAAGAGACCCAGTACTTC. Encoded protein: CASSLGRSQETQYF.

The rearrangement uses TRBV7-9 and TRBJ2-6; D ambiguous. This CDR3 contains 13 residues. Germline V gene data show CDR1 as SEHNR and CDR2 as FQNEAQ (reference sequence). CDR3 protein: CASLFPGANVLTF. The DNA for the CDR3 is TGTGCGAGCCTCTTCCCTGGGGCCAACGTCCTGACTTTC. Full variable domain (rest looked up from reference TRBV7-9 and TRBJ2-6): DTGVSQNPRHKITKRGQNVTFRCDPISEHNRLYWYRQTLGQGPEFLTYFQNEAQLEKSRLLSDRFSAERPKGSFSTLEIQRTEQGDSAMYLCASLFPGANVLTFGAGSRLTVL.

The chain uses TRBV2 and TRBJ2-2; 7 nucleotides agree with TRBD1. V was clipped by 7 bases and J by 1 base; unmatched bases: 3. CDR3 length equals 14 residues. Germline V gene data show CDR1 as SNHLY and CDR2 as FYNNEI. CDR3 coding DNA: TGTGCCAGCAAGGGACAGAGGAACACCGGGGAGCTGTTTTTT. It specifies CASKGQRNTGELFF.

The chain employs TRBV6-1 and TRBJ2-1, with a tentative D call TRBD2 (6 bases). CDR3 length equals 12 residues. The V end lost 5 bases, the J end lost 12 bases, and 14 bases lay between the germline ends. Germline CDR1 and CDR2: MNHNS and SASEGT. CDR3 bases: TGTGCCAGCAGTTCGTTGACTAGTACGCAGTTCTTC. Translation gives CASSSLTSTQFF.

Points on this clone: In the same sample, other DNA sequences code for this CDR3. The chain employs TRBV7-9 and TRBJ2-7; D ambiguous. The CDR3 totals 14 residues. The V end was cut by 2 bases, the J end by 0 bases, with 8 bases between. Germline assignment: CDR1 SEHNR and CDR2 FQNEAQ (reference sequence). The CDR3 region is CASSLSGYSYEQYF. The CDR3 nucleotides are TGTGCCAGCAGCTTATCAGGTTACTCCTACGAGCAGTACTTC.

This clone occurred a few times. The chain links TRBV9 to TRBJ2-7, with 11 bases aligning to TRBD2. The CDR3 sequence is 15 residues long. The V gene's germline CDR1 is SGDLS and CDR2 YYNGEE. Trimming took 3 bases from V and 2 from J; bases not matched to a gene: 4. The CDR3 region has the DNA TGTGCCAGCAGCGCAGCTAGCGGGAGGCCCTACGAGCAGTACTTC. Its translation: CASSAASGRPYEQYF.

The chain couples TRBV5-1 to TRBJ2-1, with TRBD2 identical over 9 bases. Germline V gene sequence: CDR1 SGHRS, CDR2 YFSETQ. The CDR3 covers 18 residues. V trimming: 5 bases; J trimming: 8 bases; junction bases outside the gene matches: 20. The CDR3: CASRGAGGPLSIYDEQFF. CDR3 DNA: TGCGCCAGCAGAGGGGCGGGAGGGCCCCTCTCTATATATGATGAGCAGTTCTTC. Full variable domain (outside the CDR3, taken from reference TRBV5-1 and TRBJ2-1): KAGVTQTPRYLIKTRGQQVTLSCSPISGHRSVSWYQQTPGQGLQFLFEYFSETQRNKGNFPGRFSGRQFSNSRSEMNVSTLELGDSALYLCASRGAGGPLSIYDEQFFGPGTRLTVL.

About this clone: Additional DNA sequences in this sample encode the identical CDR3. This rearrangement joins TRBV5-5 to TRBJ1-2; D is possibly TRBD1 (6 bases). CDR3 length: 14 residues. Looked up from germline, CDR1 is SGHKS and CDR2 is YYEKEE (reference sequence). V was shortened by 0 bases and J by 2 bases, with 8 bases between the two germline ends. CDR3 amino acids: CASSLGQGNYGYTF. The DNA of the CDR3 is TGTGCCAGCAGCTTGGGGCAGGGGAACTATGGCTACACCTTC. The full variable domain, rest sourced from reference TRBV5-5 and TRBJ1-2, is DAGVTQSPTHLIKTRGQQVTLRCSPISGHKSVSWYQQVLGQGPQFIFQYYEKEERGRGNFPDRFSARQFPNYSSELNVNALLLGDSALYLCASSLGQGNYGYTFGSGTRLTVV.

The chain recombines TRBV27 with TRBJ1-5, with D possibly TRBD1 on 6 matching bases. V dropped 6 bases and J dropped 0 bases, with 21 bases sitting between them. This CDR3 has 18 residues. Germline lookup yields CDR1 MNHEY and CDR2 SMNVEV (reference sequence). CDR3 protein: CASSRLGQGTYSNQPQHF. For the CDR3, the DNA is TGTGCCAGCAGCCGTTTAGGGCAGGGGACCTATAGCAATCAGCCCCAGCATTTT.

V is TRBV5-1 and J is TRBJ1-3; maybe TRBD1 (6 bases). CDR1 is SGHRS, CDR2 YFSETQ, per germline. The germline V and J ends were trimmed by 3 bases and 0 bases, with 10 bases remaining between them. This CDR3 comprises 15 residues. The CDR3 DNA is TGCGCCAGCAGCTCCACAGGGTACTCTGGAAACACCATATATTTT. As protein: CASSSTGYSGNTIYF. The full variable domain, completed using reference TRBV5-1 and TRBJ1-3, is KAGVTQTPRYLIKTRGQQVTLSCSPISGHRSVSWYQQTPGQGLQFLFEYFSETQRNKGNFPGRFSGRQFSNSRSEMNVSTLELGDSALYLCASSSTGYSGNTIYFGEGSWLTVV.

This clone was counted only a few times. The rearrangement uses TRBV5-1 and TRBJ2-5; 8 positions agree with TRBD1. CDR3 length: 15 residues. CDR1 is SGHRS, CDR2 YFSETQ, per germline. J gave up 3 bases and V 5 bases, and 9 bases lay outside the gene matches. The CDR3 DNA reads TGCGCCAGCAGAGACCCAGAGACAGGGGAAGAGACCCAGTACTTC. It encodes CASRDPETGEETQYF.

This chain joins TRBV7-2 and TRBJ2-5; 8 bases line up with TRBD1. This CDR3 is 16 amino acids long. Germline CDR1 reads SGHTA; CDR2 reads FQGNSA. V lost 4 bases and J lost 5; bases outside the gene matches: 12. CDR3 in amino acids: CASSSPRTGTRETQYF. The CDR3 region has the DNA TGTGCCAGCAGCTCCCCTCGGACAGGGACGAGGGAGACCCAGTACTTC. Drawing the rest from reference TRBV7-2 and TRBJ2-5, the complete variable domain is GAGVSQSPSNKVTEKGKDVELRCDPISGHTALYWYRQSLGQGLEFLIYFQGNSAPDKSGLPSDRFSAERTGGSVSTLTIQRTQQEDSAVYLCASSSPRTGTRETQYFGPGTRLLVL.

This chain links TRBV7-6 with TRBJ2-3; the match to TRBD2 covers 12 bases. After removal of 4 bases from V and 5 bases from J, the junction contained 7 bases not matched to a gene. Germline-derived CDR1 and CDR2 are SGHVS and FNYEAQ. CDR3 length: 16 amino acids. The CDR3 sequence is CASSSGLAGLVDTQYF. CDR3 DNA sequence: TGTGCCAGCAGCTCCGGACTAGCGGGATTGGTAGATACGCAGTATTTT.

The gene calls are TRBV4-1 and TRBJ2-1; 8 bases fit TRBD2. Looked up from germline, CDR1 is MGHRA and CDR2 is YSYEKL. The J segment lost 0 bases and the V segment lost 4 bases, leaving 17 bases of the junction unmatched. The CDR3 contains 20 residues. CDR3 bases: TGCGCCAGCAGCCGATCGTCCGGGACTAGGGTCTCGAGCTCCTACAATGAGCAGTTCTTC. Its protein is CASSRSSGTRVSSSYNEQFF.

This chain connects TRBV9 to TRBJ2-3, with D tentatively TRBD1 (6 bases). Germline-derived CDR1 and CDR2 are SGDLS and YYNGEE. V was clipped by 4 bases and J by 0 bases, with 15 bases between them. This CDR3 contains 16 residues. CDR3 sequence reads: CASSHTGSTSTDTQYF. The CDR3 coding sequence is TGTGCCAGCAGCCACACAGGGTCTACTAGCACAGATACGCAGTATTTT.

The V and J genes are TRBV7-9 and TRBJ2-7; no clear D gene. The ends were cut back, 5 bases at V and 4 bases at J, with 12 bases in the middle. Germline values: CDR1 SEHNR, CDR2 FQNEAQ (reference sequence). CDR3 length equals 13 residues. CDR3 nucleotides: TGTGCCAGCAGCCATCCCCCTGAGTACGAGCAGTACTTC. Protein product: CASSHPPEYEQYF.

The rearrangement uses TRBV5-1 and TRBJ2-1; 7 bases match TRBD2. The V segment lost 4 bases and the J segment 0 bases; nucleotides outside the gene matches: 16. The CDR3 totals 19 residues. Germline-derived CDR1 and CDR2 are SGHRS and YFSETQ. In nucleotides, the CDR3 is TGCGCCAGCAGCACCAATGAGGCTAGCGGCTTTATCTCCTACAATGAGCAGTTCTTC. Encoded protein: CASSTNEASGFISYNEQFF.

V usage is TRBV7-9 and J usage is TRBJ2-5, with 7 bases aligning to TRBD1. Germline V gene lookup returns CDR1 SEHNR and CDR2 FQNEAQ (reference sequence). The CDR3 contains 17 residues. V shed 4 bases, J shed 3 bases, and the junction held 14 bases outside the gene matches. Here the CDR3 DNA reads TGTGCCAGCAGCTCTCCACGAGACCGGGACAGCGAAGAGACCCAGTACTTC. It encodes CASSSPRDRDSEETQYF. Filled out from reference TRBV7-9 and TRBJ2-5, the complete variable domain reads DTGVSQNPRHKITKRGQNVTFRCDPISEHNRLYWYRQTLGQGPEFLTYFQNEAQLEKSRLLSDRFSAERPKGSFSTLEIQRTEQGDSAMYLCASSSPRDRDSEETQYFGPGTRLLVL.

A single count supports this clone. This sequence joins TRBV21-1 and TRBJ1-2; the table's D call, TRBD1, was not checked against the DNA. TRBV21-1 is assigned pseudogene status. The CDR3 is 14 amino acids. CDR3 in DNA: TGTGCCAGCAGCAAACGTCAGGGAAGGGGTGGCTACACCTTC. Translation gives CASSKRQGRGGYTF.

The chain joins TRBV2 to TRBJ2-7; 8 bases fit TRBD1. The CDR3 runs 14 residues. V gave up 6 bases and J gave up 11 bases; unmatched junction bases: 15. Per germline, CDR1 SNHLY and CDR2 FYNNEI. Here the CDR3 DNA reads TGTGCCAGCAGCCCCGGGACAGGTTCTGGTTCGGAGTACTTC. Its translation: CASSPGTGSGSEYF.